These 8 T cell receptor beta chains came from one sample sequenced in a study of Ad26.COV2.S vaccination and SARS-CoV-2 variants. Method: immunoSEQ multiplex PCR; TCRdb's copy keeps in-frame clones and lacks some. The sample records fewer than 900,000 clones, approximately 88% being singletons. As to treatment: roughly 18 received Ad26.COV2.S at low or high dose, single or two shots; about five received placebo; per-sample allocation not given. Samples analyzed were those drawn on day 63 after the first vaccine or placebo injection. Sequences were derived from peripheral blood, sampled in a trial of Ad26.COV2.S vaccine versus placebo. These receptors all come from a person between 18 and 65 years old who received the Ad26.COV2.S COVID-19 vaccine or a placebo.

The chain employs TRBV5-1 and TRBJ1-1; no clear D. Germline V gene data show CDR1 as SGHRS and CDR2 as YFSETQ. Deletions cut 0 bases from V and 7 bases from J, with 7 bases between. This CDR3 comprises 12 residues. This CDR3 reads CASSLEVGEAFF. CDR3 nucleotides: TGCGCCAGCAGCTTGGAGGTCGGTGAAGCTTTCTTT.

The chain recombines TRBV7-9 with TRBJ2-1; a weak D match, TRBD1 (6 bases). The CDR3 extends over 19 amino acids. Germline CDR1 is SEHNR and CDR2 is FQNEAQ (reference sequence). V was clipped by 0 bases and J by 2 bases, with 20 bases between them. CDR3 in DNA: TGTGCCAGCAGCTTAGCGGCAGGGGATCTAGCCAAGACCTACAATGAGCAGTTCTTC. Amino acids: CASSLAAGDLAKTYNEQFF.

This clone was recorded a few times. V gene TRBV9 combines with J gene TRBJ2-3; 7 nucleotides match TRBD2. The germline V gene has CDR1 SGDLS and CDR2 YYNGEE. V lost 4 bases and J lost 3; bases outside the gene matches: 8. CDR3 size: 15 residues. The CDR3 region is CASSPFGGVTDTQYF. The CDR3 coding sequence is TGTGCCAGCAGCCCATTTGGGGGGGTGACAGATACGCAGTATTTT. Full variable domain (missing parts from reference TRBV9 and TRBJ2-3): DSGVTQTPKHLITATGQRVTLRCSPRSGDLSVYWYQQSLDQGLQFLIQYYNGEERAKGNILERFSAQQFPDLHSELNLSSLELGDSALYFCASSPFGGVTDTQYFGPGTRLTVL.

The chain is built from TRBV7-9 and TRBJ2-7; the match to TRBD2 covers 8 bases. The germline gives CDR1 SEHNR, CDR2 FQNEAQ (reference sequence). The CDR3 covers 15 residues. V lost 6 bases to trimming and J lost 5 bases; unmatched junction nucleotides: 12. The CDR3: CASSRRGSGNHEQYF. In DNA, the CDR3 is TGTGCCAGCAGTCGTCGCGGTAGCGGGAACCACGAGCAGTACTTC.

This clone was picked up one time. This chain connects TRBV6-6 to TRBJ1-3, with D possibly matching TRBD1 (6 bases). This CDR3 comprises 15 residues. CDR1 is MNHNY and CDR2 is SVGAGI in the germline V gene (reference sequence). V shed 4 bases and J shed 2 bases, with 12 bases lying between them. The CDR3 reads CASSSRGSAGNTIYF. The CDR3 DNA follows: TGTGCCAGCAGTTCCAGGGGTAGCGCTGGAAACACCATATATTTT.

The chain combines TRBV19 with TRBJ1-2; TRBD1 matches at 7 bases. The junction had 13 bases not matched to a gene; V was cut back by 7 bases and J by 8 bases. CDR1 is LNHDA, CDR2 SQIVND, per germline (reference sequence). CDR3 length: 14 amino acids. The CDR3 DNA sequence: TGTGCCAGTACGGACAGGACTCAGTCTCAGGGCTACACCTTC. This codes for CASTDRTQSQGYTF.

The rearrangement links TRBV18 to TRBJ1-3; D may be TRBD1 (6 bases). Trimming left V 6 bases short and J 4 bases short, with 13 bases between. Germline V gene lookup returns CDR1 KGHSH and CDR2 LQKENI. The CDR3 runs 14 residues. The CDR3: CASSRSGTGNTIYF. DNA of the CDR3: TGTGCCAGCTCCCGGAGCGGGACAGGAAACACCATATATTTT.

The chain carries TRBV6-5 and TRBJ1-3, with D perhaps matching TRBD1 (6 bases). V lost 0 bases and J 3 bases, leaving 12 bases between the germline ends. The CDR3 is 16 amino acids. Germline values: CDR1 MNHEY, CDR2 SVGAGI. The chain's CDR3 is CASSYSSGQLGNTIYF. DNA for the CDR3: TGTGCCAGCAGTTACTCATCCGGACAGCTTGGAAACACCATATATTTT.